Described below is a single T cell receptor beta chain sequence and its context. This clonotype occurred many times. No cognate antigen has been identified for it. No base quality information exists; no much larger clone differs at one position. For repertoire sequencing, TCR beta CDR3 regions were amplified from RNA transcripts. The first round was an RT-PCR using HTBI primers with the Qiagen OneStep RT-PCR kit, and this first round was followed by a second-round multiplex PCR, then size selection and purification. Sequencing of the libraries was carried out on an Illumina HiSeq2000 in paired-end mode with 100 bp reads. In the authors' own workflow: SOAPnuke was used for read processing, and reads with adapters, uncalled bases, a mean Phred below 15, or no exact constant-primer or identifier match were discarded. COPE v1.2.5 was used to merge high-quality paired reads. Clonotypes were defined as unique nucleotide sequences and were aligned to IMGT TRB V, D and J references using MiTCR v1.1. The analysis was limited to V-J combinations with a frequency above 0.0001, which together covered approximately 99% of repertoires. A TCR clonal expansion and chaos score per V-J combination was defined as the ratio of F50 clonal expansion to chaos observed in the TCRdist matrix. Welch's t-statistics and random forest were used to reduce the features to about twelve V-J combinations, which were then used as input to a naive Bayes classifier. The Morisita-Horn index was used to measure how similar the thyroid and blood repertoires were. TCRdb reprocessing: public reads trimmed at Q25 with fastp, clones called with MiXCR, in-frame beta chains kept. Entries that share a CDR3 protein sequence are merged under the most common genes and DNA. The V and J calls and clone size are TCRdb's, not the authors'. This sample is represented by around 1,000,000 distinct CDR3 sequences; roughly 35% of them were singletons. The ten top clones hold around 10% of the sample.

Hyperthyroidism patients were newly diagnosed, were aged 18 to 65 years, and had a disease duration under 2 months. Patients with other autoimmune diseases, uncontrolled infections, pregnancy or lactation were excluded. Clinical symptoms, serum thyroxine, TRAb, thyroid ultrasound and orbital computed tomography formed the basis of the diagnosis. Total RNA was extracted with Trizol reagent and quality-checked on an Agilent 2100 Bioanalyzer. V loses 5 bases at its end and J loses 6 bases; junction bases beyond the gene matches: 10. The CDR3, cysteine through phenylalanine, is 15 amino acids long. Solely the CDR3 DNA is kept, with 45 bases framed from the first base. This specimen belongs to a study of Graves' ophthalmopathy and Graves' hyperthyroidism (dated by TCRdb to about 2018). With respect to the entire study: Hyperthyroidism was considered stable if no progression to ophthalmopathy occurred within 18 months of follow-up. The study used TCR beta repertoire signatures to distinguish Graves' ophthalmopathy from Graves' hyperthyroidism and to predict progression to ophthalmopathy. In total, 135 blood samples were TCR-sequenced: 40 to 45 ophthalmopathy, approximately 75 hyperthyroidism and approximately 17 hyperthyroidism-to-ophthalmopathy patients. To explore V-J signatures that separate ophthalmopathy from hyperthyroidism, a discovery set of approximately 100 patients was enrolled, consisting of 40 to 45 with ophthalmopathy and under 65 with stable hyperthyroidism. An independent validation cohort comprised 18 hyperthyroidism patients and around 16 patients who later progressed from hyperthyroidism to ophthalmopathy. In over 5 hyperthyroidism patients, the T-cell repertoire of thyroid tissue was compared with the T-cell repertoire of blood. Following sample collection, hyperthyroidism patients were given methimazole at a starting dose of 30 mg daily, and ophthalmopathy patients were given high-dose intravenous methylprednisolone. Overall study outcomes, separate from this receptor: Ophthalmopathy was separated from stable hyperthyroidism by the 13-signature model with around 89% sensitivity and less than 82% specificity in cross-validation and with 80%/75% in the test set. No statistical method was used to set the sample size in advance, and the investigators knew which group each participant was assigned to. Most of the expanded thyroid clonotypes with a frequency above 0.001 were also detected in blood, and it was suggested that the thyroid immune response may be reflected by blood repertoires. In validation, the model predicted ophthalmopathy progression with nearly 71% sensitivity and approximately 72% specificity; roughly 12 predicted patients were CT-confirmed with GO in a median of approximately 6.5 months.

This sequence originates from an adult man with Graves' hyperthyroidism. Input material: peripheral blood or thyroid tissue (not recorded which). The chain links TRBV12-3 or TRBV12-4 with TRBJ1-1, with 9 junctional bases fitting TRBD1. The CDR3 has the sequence CASSPRDRARPEAFF. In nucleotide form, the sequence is TGTGCCAGCAGTCCTCGGGACAGGGCTCGCCCTGAAGCTTTCTTT.